The 25 T cell receptor beta chains below come from one sample, sequenced in a study of blood T cell repertoires in COVID-19. The repertoire was sequenced with immunoSEQ multiplex PCR; TCRdb's copy has only in-frame clones and lacks some. This sample has some 150,000 clones; around 83% occur once, and the top ten carry approximately 0.99%. Sequenced input: peripheral blood. The source of these receptors is a middle-aged man with acute or convalescent COVID-19.

The genes are TRBV6-2 or TRBV6-3 and TRBJ2-3; D call uncertain. This CDR3 has 16 residues. V lost 4 bases and J 1 base, leaving 15 bases between the germline ends. The germline CDR1 and CDR2 sequences are MNHEY and SVGEGT. The CDR3 region has the DNA TGTGCCAGCAGTTCCTTTAACAGTTGGGGCACAGATACGCAGTATTTT. As protein: CASSSFNSWGTDTQYF.

The chain recombines TRBV28 with TRBJ1-4; the D is unclear. This CDR3 spans 14 amino acids. In germline, CDR1 is MDHEN, CDR2 SYDVKM. V was shortened by 4 bases and J by 0 bases, with 6 bases between the two germline ends. CDR3 sequence reads: CASSSLTTNEKLFF. CDR3 nucleotides: TGTGCCAGCAGTTCGCTAACAACTAATGAAAAACTGTTTTTT.

This chain connects TRBV4-2 to TRBJ1-4; the D gene is possibly TRBD1 (5 bases). V was cut by 6 bases and J by 3 bases, with 14 bases left in between. The CDR3 has 15 residues. CDR1 is LGHNA, CDR2 YNFKEQ, per germline. Here the CDR3 DNA reads TGTGCCAGCAGGGAAGACAGTGAAGCTAATGAAAAACTGTTTTTT. Translation gives CASREDSEANEKLFF.

This sequence joins TRBV10-2 and TRBJ1-5; D gene unclear. The V gene's germline CDR1 is WSHSY and CDR2 SAAADI. Trimming left V 4 bases short and J 0 bases short, with 7 bases between. This CDR3 region has 14 residues. The CDR3 DNA reads as TGCGCCAGCAGTGGGACTAATAGCAATCAGCCCCAGCATTTT. It specifies CASSGTNSNQPQHF.

V usage is TRBV10-2 and J usage is TRBJ2-3; 8 nucleotides match TRBD2. The V gene end was trimmed by 9 bases and the J gene end by 6 bases; junction bases not matched to a gene: 5. The CDR3 loop spans 12 amino acids. Germline lookup yields CDR1 WSHSY and CDR2 SAAADI. The CDR3 sequence: CARGLVGDTQYF. CDR3 DNA: TGCGCCAGGGGACTAGTAGGGGATACGCAGTATTTT.

The CDR3 DNA follows: TGTGCCAGCAGCCGACAGGGCATAATTCAAGAGACCCAGTACTTC. As protein: CASSRQGIIQETQYF. The chain couples TRBV7-3 to TRBJ2-5; 7 nucleotides line up with TRBD1. The CDR3 covers 15 residues. V lost 5 bases to trimming and J lost 2 bases; unmatched junction nucleotides: 8. Germline V CDR1 and CDR2: SGHTA, FQGTGA.

V usage is TRBV28 and J usage is TRBJ1-1; D is possibly TRBD1 (6 bases). CDR3 size: 18 residues. The V end lost 0 bases, the J end lost 2 bases, and 19 bases lay between the germline ends. In germline, CDR1 is MDHEN, CDR2 SYDVKM. CDR3 nucleotides: TGTGCCAGCAGTTTATGGGGTTTTTTACAGGGAGCAAACACTGAAGCTTTCTTT. As protein: CASSLWGFLQGANTEAFF. Full variable domain (outside the CDR3, taken from reference TRBV28 and TRBJ1-1): DVKVTQSSRYLVKRTGEKVFLECVQDMDHENMFWYRQDPGLGLRLIYFSYDVKMKEKGDIPEGYSVSREKKERFSLILESASTNQTSMYLCASSLWGFLQGANTEAFFGQGTRLTVV.

The chain couples TRBV2 to TRBJ2-1, with 9 bases that match TRBD1. Germline CDR1 is SNHLY and CDR2 is FYNNEI. Trimming took 8 bases from V and 5 from J; bases not matched to a gene: 10. The CDR3 spans 15 residues. The CDR3 bases are TGTGCCAGCGGGCGCCTGGGACAGGGAAACAATGAGCAGTTCTTC. It translates to CASGRLGQGNNEQFF.

The chain is built from TRBV5-8 and TRBJ2-1, with 11 bases that match TRBD1. This CDR3 has 17 residues. CDR1 and CDR2 from the germline V gene are SGHTS and YDEGEE. The J segment lost 4 bases and the V segment lost 3 bases, leaving 9 bases of the junction unmatched. The CDR3 here is CASSYLVGDRGYNEQFF. The CDR3 DNA is TGTGCCAGCAGCTACCTGGTGGGGGACAGGGGGTACAATGAGCAGTTCTTC.

This sequence joins TRBV2 and TRBJ1-1, with a weak D call TRBD1 (6 bases). Trimming left V 6 bases short and J 0 bases short, with 14 bases between. CDR3 length: 15 residues. CDR1 SNHLY and CDR2 FYNNEI come from the germline V gene. The CDR3 region has the DNA TGTGCCAGCAGGATTCGGGACAACATGAACACTGAAGCTTTCTTT. Amino acid sequence: CASRIRDNMNTEAFF.

J is TRBJ2-1 and V is TRBV5-4; a weak D match, TRBD2 (6 bases). Germline V CDR1 and CDR2: SGHNT, YYREEE (reference sequence). This CDR3 contains 17 residues. Deletions cut 4 bases from V and 5 bases from J, with 22 bases between. The CDR3 here is CASSVFRGGKMNNEQFF. The CDR3 DNA reads as TGTGCCAGCAGCGTATTCCGTGGAGGGAAAATGAACAATGAGCAGTTCTTC.

This clone has only a few counts. The chain joins TRBV7-2 to TRBJ2-5; TRBD1 might be the D (5 bases). Deletions cut 4 bases from V and 7 bases from J, with 10 bases between. The CDR3 contains 12 residues. The germline gives CDR1 SGHTA, CDR2 FQGNSA. The CDR3 loop is CASSSTDRTQYF. DNA for the CDR3: TGTGCCAGCAGCTCGACAGACAGGACCCAGTACTTC.

The V gene is TRBV5-4, the J gene TRBJ1-2; D unclear. Germline V gives CDR1 SGHNT, CDR2 YYREEE (reference sequence). The V end was cut by 4 bases, the J end by 6 bases, with 16 bases between. The CDR3 sequence is 14 residues long. For the CDR3, the DNA is TGTGCCAGCAGCCCAGGACTGGGATCGGATGGCTACACCTTC. Protein product: CASSPGLGSDGYTF.

The chain joins TRBV6-6 to TRBJ2-5, with 13 bases identical to TRBD2. This CDR3 has 14 amino acids. V lost 7 bases and J lost 5; bases outside the gene matches: 4. The germline CDR1 and CDR2 sequences are MNHNY and SVGAGI (reference sequence). This chain's CDR3 is CASNPGLAGETQYF. Here the CDR3 DNA reads TGTGCCAGCAACCCGGGACTAGCGGGGGAGACCCAGTACTTC.

The chain has TRBV24-1 and TRBJ1-2; TRBD1 might be the D (5 bases). The CDR3 contains 14 residues. CDR1 KGHDR and CDR2 SFDVKD come from the germline V gene. V was trimmed by 4 bases and J by 7 bases, leaving 15 bases between them. The CDR3 bases are TGTGCCACCAGTGACGTGGGGGGAAACGGTGGCTACACCTTC. This gives the protein CATSDVGGNGGYTF.

The V and J genes are TRBV14 and TRBJ1-6, with 10 bases aligning to TRBD1. V lost 1 base, J lost 3 bases, and 9 bases stayed unmatched. Germline CDR1 reads SGHDN; CDR2 reads FVKESK. The CDR3 spans 19 residues. CDR3 amino acids: CASSQGPGQGRNYNSPLHF. CDR3 sequence (DNA): TGTGCCAGCAGCCAAGGCCCGGGACAGGGGAGGAACTATAATTCACCCCTCCACTTT. Variable domain in full (rest from reference TRBV14 and TRBJ1-6): EAGVTQFPSHSVIEKGQTVTLRCDPISGHDNLYWYRRVMGKEIKFLLHFVKESKQDESGMPNNRFLAERTGGTYSTLKVQPAELEDSGVYFCASSQGPGQGRNYNSPLHFGNGTRLTVT.

This clone was counted only a few times. DNA of the CDR3: TGTGCCAGCAGCGTAGCCAAGCTAAACTATGGCTACACCTTC. Translation gives CASSVAKLNYGYTF. The rearrangement links TRBV9 to TRBJ1-2; D remains ambiguous. The CDR3 has 14 amino acids. Trimming took off 0 bases at V and 2 bases at J, with 8 bases between the two ends. Germline CDR1 and CDR2: SGDLS and YYNGEE.

The CDR3 sequence: CAIRTGFTDTQYF. Written as DNA, the CDR3 is TGTGCCATCCGGACAGGTTTCACAGATACGCAGTATTTT. The rearrangement uses TRBV10-3 and TRBJ2-3; 7 bases align to TRBD1. The length of the CDR3 is 13 residues. CDR1 is ENHRY, CDR2 SYGVKD, per germline. After removal of 8 bases from V and 2 bases from J, the junction contained 4 bases not matched to a gene.

The table lists this clone with a few counts. Other DNA sequences in the sample encode the same CDR3. The chain uses TRBV19 and TRBJ2-5; 9 nucleotides match TRBD1. Germline trimming cut 4 bases from V and 3 bases from J; bases unmatched to any gene: 0. The V gene's germline CDR1 is LNHDA and CDR2 SQIVND (reference sequence). The CDR3 length is 13 residues. The CDR3 sequence: CASSRDREETQYF. The CDR3 DNA sequence: TGTGCCAGTAGTAGGGACAGGGAAGAGACCCAGTACTTC. The whole variable domain, filled in from reference TRBV19 and TRBJ2-5, reads DGGITQSPKYLFRKEGQNVTLSCEQNLNHDAMYWYRQDPGQGLRLIYYSQIVNDFQKGDIAEGYSVSREKKESFPLTVTSAQKNPTAFYLCASSRDREETQYFGPGTRLLVL.

The chain combines TRBV28 with TRBJ1-6; a weak D match, TRBD1 (6 bases). The CDR3 consists of 13 residues. The V gene lost 6 bases and the J gene lost 7 bases, with 10 bases spanning the gap. CDR1 is MDHEN and CDR2 is SYDVKM in the germline V gene. Here the CDR3 DNA reads TGTGCCAGCAGCGGACAGCGAAATTCACCCCTCCACTTT. It encodes CASSGQRNSPLHF.

V gene TRBV5-4 combines with J gene TRBJ1-2; D remains ambiguous. V was shortened by 1 base and J by 10 bases, with 17 bases between the two germline ends. The CDR3 has 14 residues. Germline values: CDR1 SGHNT, CDR2 YYREEE (reference sequence). CDR3: CASSLSTKEPLYTF. The CDR3, as DNA: TGTGCCAGCAGCTTGTCTACCAAGGAGCCCCTCTACACCTTC.

The chain combines TRBV5-1 with TRBJ1-3; 8 bases map to TRBD1. Germline CDR1 and CDR2: SGHRS and YFSETQ. V was clipped by 0 bases and J by 3 bases; unmatched bases: 11. This CDR3 is 18 amino acids long. The CDR3 loop is CASSLDGDRTLGGNTIYF. In DNA, the CDR3 is TGCGCCAGCAGCTTGGATGGGGACAGGACCCTCGGTGGAAACACCATATATTTT.

The chain combines TRBV5-1 with TRBJ1-6; D is possibly TRBD1 (5 bases). The CDR3 has 15 amino acids. Trimming took 3 bases from V and 0 from J, leaving 7 bases between them. Germline lookup yields CDR1 SGHRS and CDR2 YFSETQ. CDR3 sequence: CASSSDSSYNSPLHF. Here the CDR3 DNA reads TGCGCCAGCAGCTCTGACAGCTCCTATAATTCACCCCTCCACTTT.

This chain connects TRBV4-3 to TRBJ1-2; TRBD1 aligns across 7 bases. Germline V gene data show CDR1 as LGHNA and CDR2 as YSLEER. The CDR3 sequence is 15 residues long. V lost 1 base, J lost 7 bases, and 9 bases stayed unmatched. This CDR3 is CASSQVTGVFAGYTF. The CDR3 nucleotides read TGCGCCAGCAGCCAAGTAACAGGGGTTTTTGCTGGCTACACCTTC.

This chain joins TRBV6-5 and TRBJ2-7; 7 bases are shared with TRBD2. The germline V gene has CDR1 MNHEY and CDR2 SVGAGI. The V segment lost 9 bases and the J segment 0 bases; nucleotides outside the gene matches: 2. The CDR3 runs 12 residues. The CDR3 here is CASGGGSYEQYF. Here the CDR3 DNA reads TGTGCCAGTGGCGGGGGCTCCTACGAGCAGTACTTC.